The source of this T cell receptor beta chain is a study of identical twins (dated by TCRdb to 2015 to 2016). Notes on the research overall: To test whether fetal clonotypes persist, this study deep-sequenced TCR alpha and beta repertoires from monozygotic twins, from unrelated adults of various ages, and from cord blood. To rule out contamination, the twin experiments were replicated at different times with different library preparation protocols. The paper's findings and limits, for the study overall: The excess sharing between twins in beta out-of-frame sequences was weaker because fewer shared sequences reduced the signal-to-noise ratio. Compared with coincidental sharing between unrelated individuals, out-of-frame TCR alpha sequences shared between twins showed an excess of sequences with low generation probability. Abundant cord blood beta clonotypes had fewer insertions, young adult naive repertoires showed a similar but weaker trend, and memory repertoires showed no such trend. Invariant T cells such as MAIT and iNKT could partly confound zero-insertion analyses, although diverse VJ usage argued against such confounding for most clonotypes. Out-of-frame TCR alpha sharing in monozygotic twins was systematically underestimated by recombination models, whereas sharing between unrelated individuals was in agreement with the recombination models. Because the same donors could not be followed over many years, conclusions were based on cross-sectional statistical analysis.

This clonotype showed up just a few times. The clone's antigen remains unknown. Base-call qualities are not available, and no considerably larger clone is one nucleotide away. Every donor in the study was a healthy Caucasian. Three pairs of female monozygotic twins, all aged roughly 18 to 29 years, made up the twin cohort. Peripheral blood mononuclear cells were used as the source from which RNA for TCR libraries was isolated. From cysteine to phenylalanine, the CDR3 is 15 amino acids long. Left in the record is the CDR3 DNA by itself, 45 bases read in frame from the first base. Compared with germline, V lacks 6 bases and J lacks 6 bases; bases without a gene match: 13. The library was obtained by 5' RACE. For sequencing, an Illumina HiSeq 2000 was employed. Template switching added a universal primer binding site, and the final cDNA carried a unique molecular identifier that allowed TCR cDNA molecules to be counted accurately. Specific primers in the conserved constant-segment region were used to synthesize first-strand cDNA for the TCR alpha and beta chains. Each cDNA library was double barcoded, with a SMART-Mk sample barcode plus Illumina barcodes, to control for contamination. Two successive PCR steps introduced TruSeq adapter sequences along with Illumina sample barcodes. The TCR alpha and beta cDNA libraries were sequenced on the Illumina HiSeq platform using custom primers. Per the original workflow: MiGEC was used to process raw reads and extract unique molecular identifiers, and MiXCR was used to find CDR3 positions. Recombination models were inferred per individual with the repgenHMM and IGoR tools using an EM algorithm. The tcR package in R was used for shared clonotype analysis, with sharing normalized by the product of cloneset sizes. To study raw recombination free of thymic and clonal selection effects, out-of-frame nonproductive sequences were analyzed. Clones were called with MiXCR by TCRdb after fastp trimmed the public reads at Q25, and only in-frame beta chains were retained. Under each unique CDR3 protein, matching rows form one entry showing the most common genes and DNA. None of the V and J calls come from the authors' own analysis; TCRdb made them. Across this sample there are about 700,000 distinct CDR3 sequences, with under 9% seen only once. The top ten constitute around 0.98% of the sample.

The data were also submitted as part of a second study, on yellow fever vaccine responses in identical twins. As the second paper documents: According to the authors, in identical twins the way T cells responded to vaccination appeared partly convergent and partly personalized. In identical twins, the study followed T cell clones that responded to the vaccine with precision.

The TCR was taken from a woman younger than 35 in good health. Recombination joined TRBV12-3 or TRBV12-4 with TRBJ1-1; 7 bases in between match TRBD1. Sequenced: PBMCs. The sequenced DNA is TGTGCCAGCAGCCACAACAGGGGTGGGAGCGCTGAAGCTTTCTTT. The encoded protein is CASSHNRGGSAEAFF.